These 19 T cell receptor beta chains share one sample of origin, sequenced in a study of blood T cell repertoires in COVID-19. TCRdb's table, derived via immunoSEQ multiplex PCR, lists solely in-frame clones and lacks some. The table has 190,000 or so clones, about four fifths seen once. Sequencing was done on a sample of PBMCs or T cells enriched from blood (not recorded which). Receptors were obtained from a man aged 40-49 years who had recovered from COVID-19.

DNA for the CDR3: TGTGCCAGCAGCCAAGAAACAGCGAACACCGGGGAGCTGTTTTTT. It specifies CASSQETANTGELFF. The rearrangement uses TRBV4-2 and TRBJ2-2; D is ambiguous. Germline loops: CDR1 LGHNA, CDR2 YNFKEQ. This CDR3 is 15 amino acids long. Trimming shortened V by 0 bases and J by 0 bases, and 5 bases separated the two germline ends.

The chain recombines TRBV3-1 (or the pseudogene TRBV3-2) with TRBJ2-5; 8 bases match TRBD1. Trimming removed 4 bases from V and 5 bases from J; junction bases left unmatched: 15. The CDR3 covers 17 residues. Looked up from germline, CDR1 is LGHDT and CDR2 is YNNKEL (reference sequence). The CDR3 DNA follows: TGTGCCAGCAGCCCGCTCGACAGGGGTGGGTTGAGGGAGACCCAGTACTTC. Its translation: CASSPLDRGGLRETQYF.

The chain is built from TRBV5-5 and TRBJ1-1; D is unresolved. The CDR3 sequence is 13 residues long. Trimming shortened V by 2 bases and J by 3 bases, and 8 bases separated the two germline ends. Germline V gives CDR1 SGHKS, CDR2 YYEKEE (reference sequence). The CDR3 here is CASSLGGDTEAFF. The DNA for the CDR3 is TGTGCCAGCAGCTTAGGCGGGGACACTGAAGCTTTCTTT.

V and J are TRBV13 and TRBJ2-3, with 11 bases fitting TRBD2. Germline trimming cut 5 bases from V and 0 bases from J; bases unmatched to any gene: 4. The germline V gene encodes CDR1 PRHDT and CDR2 FYEKMQ (reference sequence). The CDR3 runs 16 residues. CDR3 in DNA: TGTGCCAGCAGCACCTTAGCGGGGGGGAGCACAGATACGCAGTATTTT. Encoded protein: CASSTLAGGSTDTQYF. Based on the CDR3 plus reference TRBV13 and TRBJ2-3, the full variable domain is AAGVIQSPRHLIKEKRETATLKCYPIPRHDTVYWYQQGPGQDPQFLISFYEKMQSDKGSIPDRFSAQQFSDYHSELNMSSLELGDSALYFCASSTLAGGSTDTQYFGPGTRLTVL.

CDR3 in DNA: TGTGCCTGGGGGCCCGCACGAGGCTACGATGGCTACACCTTC. It translates to CAWGPARGYDGYTF. The chain joins TRBV30 to TRBJ1-2; D is unclear. V lost 5 bases and J 6 bases, leaving 19 bases between the germline ends. CDR1 and CDR2 (germline): GTSNPN, SVGIG (reference sequence). There are 14 residues in the CDR3.

This chain joins TRBV7-9 and TRBJ1-2, with D hard to call. Germline V gives CDR1 SEHNR, CDR2 FQNEAQ (reference sequence). The ends were cut back, 1 base at V and 5 bases at J, with 17 bases in the middle. This CDR3 is 16 amino acids long. This chain's CDR3 is CASSLESPAAGYGYTF. As DNA, the CDR3 is TGTGCCAGCAGCTTAGAGTCCCCGGCCGCCGGGTATGGCTACACCTTC.

The chain couples TRBV6-6 to TRBJ2-1, with D perhaps matching TRBD1 (6 bases). This CDR3 spans 18 amino acids. Trimming stripped 5 bases from V and 0 bases from J, with 20 bases between. Germline V gene lookup returns CDR1 MNHNY and CDR2 SVGAGI (reference sequence). DNA for the CDR3: TGTGCCAGCAGTCACGGGACACTACATATTATCTCCTACAATGAGCAGTTCTTC. Translating gives CASSHGTLHIISYNEQFF.

V and J are TRBV30 and TRBJ1-1; 8 bases fit TRBD1. V lost 8 bases and J lost 0; bases outside the gene matches: 14. This CDR3 spans 16 amino acids. Germline CDR1 and CDR2: GTSNPN and SVGIG (reference sequence). CDR3 DNA sequence: TGTGCCGGACTTCGACAGGGGATGGGGTTGAACACTGAAGCTTTCTTT. Translated: CAGLRQGMGLNTEAFF.

This clone has just one count. J is TRBJ2-2 and V is TRBV30; 7 positions match TRBD1. The trim removed 0 bases at V and 5 bases at J, leaving 6 bases unmatched. Germline CDR1 reads GTSNPN; CDR2 reads SVGIG (reference sequence). This CDR3 region has 15 residues. CDR3 DNA sequence: TGTGCCTGGAGTGTAACAGGGGTAGGAACCGGGGAGCTGTTTTTT. Translated: CAWSVTGVGTGELFF.

CDR3 nucleotides: TGTGCCTGGACCTTTGGGCAGGGGGTCTCTTCTGGGGCCAACGTCCTGACTTTC. Amino acids: CAWTFGQGVSSGANVLTF. The chain links TRBV30 to TRBJ2-6, with TRBD1 matching over 7 bases. V lost 4 bases, J lost 1 base, and 13 bases stayed unmatched. Germline values: CDR1 GTSNPN, CDR2 SVGIG (reference sequence). This CDR3 is 18 amino acids long. Full variable domain (outside the CDR3, taken from reference TRBV30 and TRBJ2-6): SQTIHQWPATLVQPVGSPLSLECTVEGTSNPNLYWYRQAAGRGLQLLFYSVGIGQISSEVPQNLSASRPQDRQFILSSKKLLLSDSGFYLCAWTFGQGVSSGANVLTFGAGSRLTVL.

With respect to this clone: Within the sample, other DNA sequences also encode this same CDR3. The V call is TRBV6-2 or TRBV6-3, the J call TRBJ2-2, with unresolved D. The CDR3 covers 14 residues. Germline V gives CDR1 MNHEY, CDR2 SVGEGT. Trimming cost V 2 bases and J 5 bases, with 9 bases left between them. Here the CDR3 DNA reads TGTGCCAGCAGTTACCTAACGGGTACCGGGGAGCTGTTTTTT. Amino acid sequence: CASSYLTGTGELFF.

V gene TRBV9 combines with J gene TRBJ1-1, with TRBD1 as a possible D gene (5 bases). Germline CDR1 SGDLS, CDR2 YYNGEE. This CDR3 contains 14 residues. Trimming pared 7 bases from V and 3 bases from J, leaving 16 bases between. The CDR3 spells CASREGVLDTEAFF. CDR3 bases: TGTGCCAGCCGAGAAGGGGTCCTGGACACTGAAGCTTTCTTT.

The J gene is TRBJ2-3, the V gene TRBV4-1; 11 bases are shared with TRBD1. CDR1 MGHRA and CDR2 YSYEKL come from the germline V gene. CDR3 length equals 16 residues. The junction had 8 bases not matched to a gene; V was cut back by 4 bases and J by 5 bases. The CDR3 loop reads CASSRPGQGERDTQYF. The CDR3 DNA reads as TGCGCCAGCAGCCGCCCGGGACAGGGGGAAAGAGATACGCAGTATTTT.

This clone was recorded only once. The chain employs TRBV4-1 and TRBJ2-4; possible D gene TRBD2, 6 bases. V dropped 4 bases and J dropped 0 bases, with 19 bases sitting between them. Germline V gene data show CDR1 as MGHRA and CDR2 as YSYEKL. This CDR3 spans 18 amino acids. CDR3 DNA: TGCGCCAGCAGCCCAGGACTTGTGGGGGGTTTAGCCAAAAACATTCAGTACTTC. Amino acid sequence: CASSPGLVGGLAKNIQYF.

Here the CDR3 reads CAISESRVFQDRGQGYTF. CDR3 coding DNA: TGTGCCATCAGTGAGTCGAGAGTCTTCCAGGACAGGGGGCAGGGCTACACCTTC. The chain links TRBV10-3 to TRBJ1-2; TRBD1 matches at 11 bases. This CDR3 has 18 residues. From germline, CDR1 is ENHRY and CDR2 SYGVKD. V trimming: 0 bases; J trimming: 8 bases; junction bases outside the gene matches: 14.

As to this clone: The junction shows a germline mismatch at one end, possibly a read error. The chain employs TRBV7-9 and TRBJ2-1, with a tentative D call TRBD1 (6 bases). CDR3 size: 11 residues. Germline V gene lookup returns CDR1 SEHNR and CDR2 FQNEAQ (reference sequence). In nucleotides, the CDR3 is TGTGCCAGCATCCTAGGGGGAGCAGTTCTCTTC. This sequence encodes CASILGGAVLF.

This clone was counted between two and nine times. The chain combines TRBV7-9 with TRBJ1-5, with no clear D. CDR3 size: 15 residues. Germline CDR1 is SEHNR and CDR2 is FQNEAQ (reference sequence). V lost 3 bases, J lost 0 bases, and 9 bases lay in between. The CDR3 DNA sequence: TGTGCCAGCAGCTTGAACAGTAATAGCAATCAGCCCCAGCATTTT. Its protein product is CASSLNSNSNQPQHF.

The V and J genes are TRBV20-1 and TRBJ1-6; D ambiguous. Germline V gene sequence: CDR1 DFQATT, CDR2 SNEGSKA (reference sequence). The CDR3 loop spans 11 amino acids. Trimming removed 3 bases at V and 9 bases at J, with 6 bases between. The DNA for the CDR3 is TGCAGTGCTAGGTCGGGTTCACCCCTCCACTTT. Protein product: CSARSGSPLHF.

This clone appeared a few times. The genes are TRBV7-2 and TRBJ2-3; the D gene is possibly TRBD1 (6 bases). The CDR3 spans 15 residues. The ends were cut back, 6 bases at V and 0 bases at J, with 13 bases in the middle. Germline loops: CDR1 SGHTA, CDR2 FQGNSA. CDR3 in DNA: TGTGCCAGCAGTTTGACAGGCGCTAGCACAGATACGCAGTATTTT. Encoded protein: CASSLTGASTDTQYF.